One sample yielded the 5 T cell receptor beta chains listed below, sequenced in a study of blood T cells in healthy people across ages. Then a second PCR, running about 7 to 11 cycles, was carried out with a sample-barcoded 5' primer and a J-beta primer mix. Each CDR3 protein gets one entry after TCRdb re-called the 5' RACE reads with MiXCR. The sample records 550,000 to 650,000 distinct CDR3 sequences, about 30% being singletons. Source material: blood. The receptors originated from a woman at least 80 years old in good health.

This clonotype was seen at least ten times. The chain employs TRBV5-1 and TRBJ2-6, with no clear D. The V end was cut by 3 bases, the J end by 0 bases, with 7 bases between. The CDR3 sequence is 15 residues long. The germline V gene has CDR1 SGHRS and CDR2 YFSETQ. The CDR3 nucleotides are TGCGCCAGCAGCTCCCAGACCTCTGGGGCCAACGTCCTGACTTTC. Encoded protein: CASSSQTSGANVLTF.

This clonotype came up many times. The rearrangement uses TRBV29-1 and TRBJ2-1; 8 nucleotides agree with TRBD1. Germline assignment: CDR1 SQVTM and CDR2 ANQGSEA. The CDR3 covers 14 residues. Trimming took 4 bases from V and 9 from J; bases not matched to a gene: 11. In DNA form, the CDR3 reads TGCAGCGTTGCTGGGGGGCAGGGGGCAAGTGAGCAGTTCTTC. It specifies CSVAGGQGASEQFF.

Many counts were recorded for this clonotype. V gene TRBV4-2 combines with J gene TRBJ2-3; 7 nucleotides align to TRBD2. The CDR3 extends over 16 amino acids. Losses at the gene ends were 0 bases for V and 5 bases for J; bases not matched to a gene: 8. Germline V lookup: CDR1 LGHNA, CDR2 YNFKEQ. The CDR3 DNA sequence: TGTGCCAGCAGCCAAGAAATCGGCGGGGGAAAAGATACGCAGTATTTT. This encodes CASSQEIGGGKDTQYF.

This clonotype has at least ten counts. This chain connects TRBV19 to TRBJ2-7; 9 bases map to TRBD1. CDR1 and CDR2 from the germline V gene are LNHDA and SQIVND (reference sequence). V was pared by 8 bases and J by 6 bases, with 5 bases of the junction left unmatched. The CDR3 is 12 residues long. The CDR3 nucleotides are TGTGCCAGTGGAACAGGGGGCATCGAGCAGTACTTC. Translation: CASGTGGIEQYF. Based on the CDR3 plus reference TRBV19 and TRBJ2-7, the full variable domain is DGGITQSPKYLFRKEGQNVTLSCEQNLNHDAMYWYRQDPGQGLRLIYYSQIVNDFQKGDIAEGYSVSREKKESFPLTVTSAQKNPTAFYLCASGTGGIEQYFGPGTRLTVT.

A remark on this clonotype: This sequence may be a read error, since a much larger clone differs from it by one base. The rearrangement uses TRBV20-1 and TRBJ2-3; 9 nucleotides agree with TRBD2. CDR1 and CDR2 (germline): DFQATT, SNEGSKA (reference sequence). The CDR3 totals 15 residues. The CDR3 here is CGADLAGISTDTQYF. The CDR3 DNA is TGCGGTGCAGACCTAGCGGGAATTAGCACAGATACGCAGTATTTT.